These T cell receptor beta chains were read from a single sample in a study of CD8+CD57+ T cells in acquired aplastic anemia. One entry per CDR3 protein results from TCRdb running MiXCR on the reads. In the table there are around 190,000 distinct CDR3 sequences, about 44% of which are singletons. The sequencing sample was made of sorted CD4+, CD8+, or CD8+CD57+ T cells (not recorded which) from PBMCs. Source of these receptors: a human donor with aplastic anemia. Both conserved end residues are part of each CDR3. D genes are given only for firm matches. Clone size, where shown, is once, few, many, or a class for clones that have expanded.

CDR3aa: CASNYGGETQYF
CDR3nt: TGTGCCAGCAATTATGGGGGAGAGACCCAGTACTTC
v_gene: TRBV7-6
abundance: NA
d_gene: NA
j_gene: TRBJ2-5

CDR3aa: CATMNGELFF
CDR3nt: TGTGCCACCATGAACGGGGAGCTGTTTTTT
v_gene: TRBV19
abundance: once
d_gene: NA
j_gene: TRBJ2-2

CDR3aa: CASSPSAGQPQHF
CDR3nt: TGTGCCAGCAGCCCAAGTGCGGGTCAGCCCCAGCATTTT
v_gene: TRBV7-2
abundance: medium-sized
d_gene: NA
j_gene: TRBJ1-5

CDR3aa: CASNGDVASSPLHF
CDR3nt: TGTGCCAGCAACGGGGACGTGGCGAGTTCACCCCTCCACTTT
v_gene: TRBV7-9
abundance: once
d_gene: NA
j_gene: TRBJ1-6

CDR3aa: CASRGQGYTEQFF
CDR3nt: TGTGCCAGCAGGGGACAGGGGTACACTGAGCAGTTCTTC
v_gene: TRBV6-1
abundance: NA
d_gene: TRBD1
j_gene: TRBJ2-1

CDR3aa: CALLHKSTDTQYF
CDR3nt: TGTGCCTTACTGCACAAGTCCACAGATACGCAGTATTTT
v_gene: TRBV30
abundance: few
d_gene: NA
j_gene: TRBJ2-3

CDR3aa: CASSLRWGGTEAFF
CDR3nt: TGTGCCAGCAGCTTGAGGTGGGGGGGCACTGAAGCTTTCTTT
v_gene: TRBV9
abundance: NA
d_gene: NA
j_gene: TRBJ1-1

CDR3aa: CAISDLRSSYNEQFF
CDR3nt: TGTGCCATCAGTGATTTGCGGAGCTCCTACAATGAGCAGTTCTTC
v_gene: TRBV10-3
abundance: NA
d_gene: NA
j_gene: TRBJ2-1

CDR3aa: CASSTGQRGYTF
CDR3nt: TGTGCCAGCAGCACGGGTCAAAGGGGCTACACCTTC
v_gene: TRBV9
abundance: NA
d_gene: NA
j_gene: TRBJ1-2

CDR3aa: CASSYFRTGEAFF
CDR3nt: TGTGCCAGCAGTTACTTTCGGACAGGTGAAGCTTTCTTT
v_gene: TRBV6-5
abundance: few
d_gene: TRBD1
j_gene: TRBJ1-1

CDR3aa: CASSTTENSPLHF
CDR3nt: TGTGCCAGCAGTACTACAGAGAATTCACCCCTCCACTTT
v_gene: TRBV6-4
abundance: many
d_gene: NA
j_gene: TRBJ1-6